This is a list of T cell receptor beta chains from one sample in a study of blood T cell repertoires in COVID-19. Clones were read by immunoSEQ multiplex PCR, and TCRdb kept only the in-frame ones, dropping some. This table holds about 220,000 clones, over 75% found once. What was sequenced was PBMCs or T cells enriched from blood (not recorded which). These receptors were taken from a woman aged 60-75 years who had recovered from COVID-19. Both conserved end residues are part of each CDR3. A D gene is named only where the DNA matches it firmly. Where a row states a size, it is once, few, many or the class of an expanded clone; other rows omit it.

clone size	D gene	V gene	J gene	CDR3 protein	CDR3 DNA
.	.	TRBV20-1	TRBJ1-2	CSALSNYGYTF	TGCAGTGCCTTATCTAACTATGGCTACACCTTC
.	TRBD1	TRBV3-1/TRBV3-2	TRBJ1-1	CASSQEGGGCFNTEAFF	TGTGCCAGCAGCCAAGAAGGGGGCGGGTGTTTCAACACTGAAGCTTTCTTT
.	.	TRBV7-6	TRBJ2-1	CASSPGYNEQFF	TGTGCCAGCAGCCCCGGTTACAATGAGCAGTTCTTC
once	TRBD1	TRBV7-2	TRBJ1-5	CASSPRQGDQPQHF	TGTGCCAGCAGCCCTCGACAGGGCGATCAGCCCCAGCATTTT
.	TRBD1	TRBV7-8	TRBJ1-2	CASSFSGTGYGYTF	TGTGCCAGCAGCTTTTCCGGGACAGGCTATGGCTACACCTTC
.	.	TRBV5-1	TRBJ1-2	CASTHGLGGENYGYTF	TGCGCCAGCACCCACGGGCTGGGGGGGGAAAACTATGGCTACACCTTC
.	.	TRBV24-1	TRBJ2-1	CATSDRSASSYNEQFF	TGTGCCACCAGTGATCGTTCAGCGAGCTCCTACAATGAGCAGTTCTTC
.	TRBD1	TRBV6-4	TRBJ2-7	CASSETGVSYEQYF	TGTGCCAGCAGCGAGACAGGGGTTTCCTACGAGCAGTACTTC
.	TRBD1	TRBV12-3/TRBV12-4	TRBJ1-2	CASSPQGGYGYTF	TGTGCCAGCAGTCCACAGGGGGGGTATGGCTACACCTTC
.	TRBD1	TRBV5-1	TRBJ2-7	CASSSYPGQLEQQYF	TGCGCCAGCAGCTCCTATCCGGGACAGCTTGAACAGCAGTACTTC
.	TRBD2	TRBV3-1/TRBV3-2	TRBJ2-3	CASSEGSGSTDTQYF	TGTGCCAGCAGCGAGGGTAGCGGGAGCACAGATACGCAGTATTTT
few	.	TRBV18	TRBJ1-1	CASSPGGGHTEAFF	TGTGCCAGCTCACCAGGGGGGGGGCACACTGAAGCTTTCTTT
.	.	TRBV5-4	TRBJ1-6	CASSPAGPNSPLHF	TGTGCCAGCAGCCCAGCGGGTCCGAATTCACCCCTCCACTTT
.	TRBD2	TRBV13	TRBJ2-5	CASSLRRRGGRETQYF	TGTGCCAGCAGCTTAAGGCGGCGGGGGGGGAGAGAGACCCAGTACTTC
.	TRBD1	TRBV4-1	TRBJ2-5	CASSQGAQGAGETQYF	TGCGCCAGCAGCCAAGGGGCACAGGGGGCGGGGGAGACCCAGTACTTC
.	TRBD1	TRBV27	TRBJ2-1	CASSLSGQGLTEQFF	TGTGCCAGCAGTTTATCGGGACAGGGGTTGACTGAGCAGTTCTTC
.	TRBD1	TRBV2	TRBJ1-3	CASRAGTGVNSSGNTIYF	TGTGCCAGCAGGGCCGGGACAGGGGTTAATAGCTCTGGAAACACCATATATTTT
.	.	TRBV11-2	TRBJ2-7	CASSLVRDSEQYF	TGTGCCAGCAGCTTAGTCAGGGACTCGGAGCAGTACTTC
.	.	TRBV3-1/TRBV3-2	TRBJ2-1	CASSQDITGVYNEQFF	TGTGCCAGCAGCCAAGATATAACGGGGGTATACAATGAGCAGTTCTTC